In this sample, the clone carrying this T cell receptor beta chain turned up many times. Antigen: not known. Germline-derived CDR1 and CDR2 are SGHTA and FQGNSA. J was trimmed by 2 bases and V by 1 base; bases with no gene match: 6. There are 16 residues in the CDR3. Preparation of TCR beta libraries was done by quantitative 5'-RACE with molecular barcodes. Each CDR3 protein gets one entry after TCRdb re-called the 5' RACE reads with MiXCR. This sample has under 30,000 distinct CDR3 sequences, with 7.9% found just once. This sample is drawn from a study of CD8 T cells in ankylosing spondylitis. Points from the study as a whole: There was reportedly significant enrichment of clones that were disease-linked in matched ankylosing spondylitis synovial fluid. Ankylosing spondylitis blood appeared to be characterized by a TCR beta motif of several highly homologous variants. Before this, some motif variants had been reported in reactive arthritis synovial fluid and blood.

The chain has TRBV7-2 and TRBJ2-3; 7 bases align to TRBD1. The sequence was obtained from a male donor with ankylosing spondylitis or in good health (not recorded which). Sample: blood. The CDR3 is CASSLGVRGSTDTQYF. CDR3 coding DNA: TGTGCCAGCAGCTTAGGCGTCAGGGGGTCCACAGATACGCAGTATTTT.